This T cell receptor (beta chain) was found in a study of blood T cell repertoires in COVID-19. Profiled with immunoSEQ multiplex PCR; TCRdb holds only in-frame clones, not every one. The sample lists about 100,000 clones, roughly nine tenths occurring once. The CDR3 contains 14 residues. CDR1 LNHDA and CDR2 SQIVND come from the germline V gene (reference sequence). The V segment lost 6 bases and the J segment 8 bases; nucleotides outside the gene matches: 12. Sequenced: peripheral blood. The J gene is TRBJ1-1, the V gene TRBV19, with 7 bases aligning to TRBD1. This clonotype was sampled from a man in his 60s with acute or convalescent COVID-19. CDR3 sequence reads: CASSPGQAPSEAFF. The CDR3 DNA sequence: TGTGCCAGTAGCCCTGGACAGGCTCCATCAGAAGCTTTCTTT.